This T cell receptor (beta chain) was sequenced for a study of blood T cells in healthy people across ages. Primers used in a second PCR of roughly 6 to 12 cycles were a sample-barcoded 5' primer and a J-beta primer mix. Using its own MiXCR run on the 5' RACE reads, TCRdb lists one record per CDR3 protein. The table lists over 1,500,000 distinct CDR3 sequences, about two fifths of them singletons, with about 21% in the top ten. V lost 6 bases and J 3 bases, leaving 11 bases between the germline ends. The CDR3 runs to 13 residues. Germline loops: CDR1 SEHNR, CDR2 FQNEAQ (reference sequence). With regard to this clonotype: The target antigen is unknown.

General study points: Donors of long life had a larger count of naive CD4+ cells and greater diversity than aged donors.

The chain combines TRBV7-9 with TRBJ1-1; D is unclear. What was sequenced was blood. This receptor was identified in a human donor in good health. The CDR3 coding sequence is TGTGCCAGCAGTCCAACAGCCTACACTGAAGCTTTCTTT. Translated, it gives CASSPTAYTEAFF.